These 30 T cell receptor beta chains came from one sample sequenced in a study of CD8+ T cells in alopecia areata. Indicated treatment: oral pan-JAK inhibitor, 5-10 mg twice daily. Sequencing templates came from extracted RNA that was reverse transcribed into cDNA. The protocol was immunoSEQ multiplex PCR, while the TCRdb copy is restricted to in-frame clones and leaves out a portion. The sample has about 200,000 clones, roughly 60% seen once. This material consisted of CD4+ T cells sorted from blood, taken at week 24, from a patient treated with tofacitinib. These receptors all stem from a human donor with alopecia areata.

The chain uses TRBV2 and TRBJ2-3; 9 bases fit TRBD2. The CDR3 spans 14 residues. Unmatched junction bases numbered 6, after V lost 11 bases and J lost 0 bases. Germline assignment: CDR1 SNHLY and CDR2 FYNNEI. CDR3 nucleotides: TGTGCCGGCGAGCGGGGGGCAAGCACAGATACGCAGTATTTT. This codes for CAGERGASTDTQYF.

This clone was counted a single time. This chain connects TRBV7-8 to TRBJ2-1; no reliable D call. The CDR3 is 18 residues long. Germline assignment: CDR1 SGHVS and CDR2 FQNEAQ. V lost 1 base and J 0 bases, leaving 16 bases between the germline ends. The CDR3 DNA reads TGTGCCAGCAGCTTAGGAAGTAGCCCGGAGAGCTCCTACAATGAGCAGTTCTTC. Translation gives CASSLGSSPESSYNEQFF.

The CDR3 reads CAAGGQIKQETQYF. The DNA of the CDR3 is TGTGCCGCCGGGGGACAGATTAAACAAGAGACCCAGTACTTC. The chain links TRBV10-3 to TRBJ2-5; maybe TRBD1 (7 bases). Deletions cut 11 bases from V and 2 bases from J, with 18 bases between. The CDR3 length is 14 residues. Germline loops: CDR1 ENHRY, CDR2 SYGVKD.

A few counts support this clone. This rearrangement joins TRBV7-2 to TRBJ1-4; D gene uncertain. Germline V gene sequence: CDR1 SGHTA, CDR2 FQGNSA. The V gene lost 10 bases and the J gene lost 5 bases, with 14 bases spanning the gap. This CDR3 is 13 amino acids long. CDR3 region: CAISDGNNEKLFF. For the CDR3, the DNA is TGTGCCATCTCGGACGGAAACAATGAAAAACTGTTTTTT.

The CDR3 reads CATSRAPGTDGYTF. The CDR3, as DNA: TGTGCCACCAGCAGAGCCCCCGGGACTGATGGCTACACCTTC. The genes are TRBV15 and TRBJ1-2; the D gene is possibly TRBD1 (5 bases). This CDR3 has 14 residues. Germline lookup yields CDR1 LNHNV and CDR2 YYDKDF (reference sequence). V dropped 1 base and J dropped 6 bases, with 12 bases sitting between them.

This clone has only a few counts. This rearrangement joins TRBV30 to TRBJ2-7; D gene unclear. CDR1 and CDR2 from the germline V gene are GTSNPN and SVGIG (reference sequence). The CDR3 is made up of 12 amino acids. With 0 bases removed from V and 3 bases from J, the gap between germline ends came to 6 bases. The CDR3 protein is CAWSVGHYEQYF. In nucleotides, the CDR3 is TGTGCCTGGAGTGTAGGGCACTACGAGCAGTACTTC.

This CDR3 is CATSRAHGRANEKLFF. CDR3 in DNA: TGTGCCACCAGCAGAGCGCATGGCAGAGCAAATGAAAAACTGTTTTTT. This chain connects TRBV15 to TRBJ1-4; D remains unclear. With 1 base removed from V and 5 bases from J, the gap between germline ends came to 14 bases. The CDR3 extends over 16 amino acids. CDR1 LNHNV and CDR2 YYDKDF come from the germline V gene (reference sequence).

This clone was seen a handful of times. This chain's CDR3 is CAWSKLGNQPQHF. For the CDR3, the DNA is TGTGCCTGGAGTAAGTTAGGAAATCAGCCCCAGCATTTT. The chain recombines TRBV30 with TRBJ1-5; D not certain. CDR1 is GTSNPN and CDR2 is SVGIG in the germline V gene (reference sequence). V was cut by 2 bases and J by 4 bases, with 9 bases left in between. This CDR3 comprises 13 residues.

This clone was observed a single time. The chain employs TRBV30 and TRBJ1-2, with 7 nucleotides matching TRBD1. The CDR3 runs 13 residues. The V gene end was trimmed by 3 bases and the J gene end by 6 bases; junction bases not matched to a gene: 7. The V gene's germline CDR1 is GTSNPN and CDR2 SVGIG (reference sequence). CDR3 sequence (DNA): TGTGCCTGGAGCCCGACAGGGTTCGATGGCTACACCTTC. It encodes CAWSPTGFDGYTF.

This clone occurred a few times. Other DNA sequences in the same sample also yield this CDR3. The chain links TRBV11-2 to TRBJ2-3, with D hard to call. The CDR3 totals 11 residues. Trimming removed 4 bases from V and 3 bases from J, with 2 bases in between. Per the germline V gene, CDR1 is SGHAT and CDR2 is FQNNGV. The CDR3 reads CASSSTDTQYF. The CDR3 nucleotides read TGTGCCAGCAGCTCGACAGATACGCAGTATTTT. The full variable domain, in which reference TRBV11-2 and TRBJ2-3 provide the parts outside the CDR3, is EAGVAQSPRYKIIEKRQSVAFWCNPISGHATLYWYQQILGQGPKLLIQFQNNGVVDDSQLPKDRFSAERLKGVDSTLKIQPAKLEDSAVYLCASSSTDTQYFGPGTRLTVL.

The gene calls are TRBV29-1 and TRBJ2-5, with D perhaps TRBD1 (6 bases). The CDR3 covers 14 residues. The V and J ends lost 5 bases and 5 bases respectively, with 18 bases between them. The germline V gene encodes CDR1 SQVTM and CDR2 ANQGSEA. The CDR3 nucleotides are TGCAGCGTTTTTCCCCCTGTTAGGGGGGAGACCCAGTACTTC. Translated, it gives CSVFPPVRGETQYF.

V and J are TRBV7-2 and TRBJ1-6; a weak D match, TRBD1 (5 bases). The CDR3 spans 15 residues. Per the germline V gene, CDR1 is SGHTA and CDR2 is FQGNSA. V was shortened by 4 bases and J by 6 bases, with 13 bases between the two germline ends. The CDR3 is CASSSGDRANSPLHF. The CDR3 coding sequence is TGTGCCAGCAGCTCGGGGGACCGAGCTAATTCACCCCTCCACTTT. Full variable domain (outside the CDR3, taken from reference TRBV7-2 and TRBJ1-6): GAGVSQSPSNKVTEKGKDVELRCDPISGHTALYWYRQSLGQGLEFLIYFQGNSAPDKSGLPSDRFSAERTGGSVSTLTIQRTQQEDSAVYLCASSSGDRANSPLHFGNGTRLTVT.

This clone was found many times. CDR3 sequence: CASTTRTSGAYEQYF. The CDR3 DNA reads as TGTGCCAGCACGACAAGGACTAGCGGGGCCTACGAGCAGTACTTC. The J gene is TRBJ2-7, the V gene TRBV2; 12 positions agree with TRBD2. CDR3 length: 15 residues. J gave up 2 bases and V 7 bases, and 6 bases lay outside the gene matches. Per the germline V gene, CDR1 is SNHLY and CDR2 is FYNNEI.

This clone was seen once. V is TRBV5-1 and J is TRBJ1-1; TRBD1 is a possible D gene (5 bases). The germline gives CDR1 SGHRS, CDR2 YFSETQ. The CDR3 length is 15 residues. Trimming removed 6 bases at V and 1 base at J, with 16 bases between. The CDR3 DNA reads TGCGCCAGCACTTTCAGGGAATCTCCGAACACTGAAGCTTTCTTT. Its protein is CASTFRESPNTEAFF.

The chain combines TRBV4-3 with TRBJ2-3, with 9 bases lining up with TRBD2. Germline V gene data show CDR1 as LGHNA and CDR2 as YSLEER. J lost 3 bases, V lost 4 bases, and 11 bases had no gene match. The CDR3 extends over 17 amino acids. CDR3 nucleotides: TGCGCCAGCAGCCGACAAGCCGGTAGCGGGGGAACAGATACGCAGTATTTT. Its protein is CASSRQAGSGGTDTQYF.

This chain links TRBV7-2 with TRBJ1-6; the D gene is possibly TRBD1 (5 bases). Per germline, CDR1 SGHTA and CDR2 FQGNSA. The CDR3 consists of 12 residues. The V and J ends lost 5 bases and 17 bases respectively, with 16 bases between them. The DNA of the CDR3 is TGTGCCAGCAGCCCCCAAGGGGAGAGGATCCACTTT. Amino acid sequence: CASSPQGERIHF.

This clone was counted once. The chain joins TRBV30 to TRBJ1-2; TRBD1 is a possible D gene (6 bases). Per the germline V gene, CDR1 is GTSNPN and CDR2 is SVGIG (reference sequence). V gave up 3 bases and J gave up 8 bases, with 13 bases separating them. CDR3 size: 12 residues. The chain's CDR3 is CAWRMGARGYTF. The CDR3 coding sequence is TGTGCCTGGAGGATGGGGGCTCGGGGCTACACCTTC.

This clone was counted between two and nine times. V gene TRBV6-6 combines with J gene TRBJ1-5; no firm D call. V was clipped by 6 bases and J by 2 bases, with 8 bases between them. This CDR3 spans 13 amino acids. Germline loops: CDR1 MNHNY, CDR2 SVGAGI (reference sequence). The CDR3 DNA sequence: TGTGCCAGCAGACCTAATGGCAATCAGCCCCAGCATTTT. It translates to CASRPNGNQPQHF.

This sequence joins TRBV2 and TRBJ2-3; TRBD1 is a possible D gene (5 bases). From germline, CDR1 is SNHLY and CDR2 FYNNEI. V lost 7 bases, J lost 5 bases, and 10 bases lay in between. The CDR3 has 12 amino acids. CDR3 amino acids: CASKGVKDTQYF. Written as DNA, the CDR3 is TGTGCCAGCAAAGGGGTGAAAGATACGCAGTATTTT.

V gene TRBV19 combines with J gene TRBJ2-5; possible D gene TRBD1, 6 bases. Germline-derived CDR1 and CDR2 are LNHDA and SQIVND (reference sequence). Trimming removed 3 bases from V and 3 bases from J, with 14 bases in between. The CDR3 extends over 15 amino acids. CDR3 coding DNA: TGTGCCAGTAGTATCACCGAGACAGGAAAAGAGACCCAGTACTTC. Its translation is CASSITETGKETQYF.

The chain joins TRBV29-1 to TRBJ1-2; D remains unclear. The V gene lost 6 bases and the J gene lost 2 bases, with 13 bases spanning the gap. Germline V CDR1 and CDR2: SQVTM, ANQGSEA. The CDR3 has 13 residues. The CDR3 DNA is TGCAGCGTGGACGACAAACAGAACTATGGCTACACCTTC. Encoded protein: CSVDDKQNYGYTF.

Only a few counts were recorded for this clone. The chain employs TRBV11-3 and TRBJ2-1; no reliable D call. The length of the CDR3 is 18 residues. CDR1 SGHNT and CDR2 YENEEA come from the germline V gene. V shed 0 bases and J shed 6 bases, with 21 bases lying between them. As DNA, the CDR3 is TGTGCCAGCAGCTTAGATGCCTTCGGGCAGGAAGGTATCAATGAGCAGTTCTTC. This sequence encodes CASSLDAFGQEGINEQFF.

The chain couples TRBV6-5 to TRBJ2-3, with 8 bases identical to TRBD2. The CDR3 length is 16 residues. Germline loops: CDR1 MNHEY, CDR2 SVGAGI. The trim removed 0 bases at V and 6 bases at J, leaving 8 bases unmatched. CDR3 region: CASSYSRNSGEDTQYF. The CDR3 coding sequence is TGTGCCAGCAGTTACTCCCGGAATAGCGGGGAGGATACGCAGTATTTT.

The chain employs TRBV30 and TRBJ1-2, with 9 positions matching TRBD1. The germline gives CDR1 GTSNPN, CDR2 SVGIG (reference sequence). With V trimmed by 0 bases and J by 4 bases, 6 bases remained unmatched. The CDR3 consists of 15 residues. For the CDR3, the DNA is TGTGCCTGGAGTGTACTCGACAGGGGGATCTATGGCTACACCTTC. This codes for CAWSVLDRGIYGYTF.

Points on this clone: The sample contains more than one DNA sequence encoding this CDR3. V usage is TRBV9 and J usage is TRBJ2-7; D not certain. The CDR3 contains 15 residues. Germline assignment: CDR1 SGDLS and CDR2 YYNGEE. V was cut by 0 bases and J by 3 bases, with 13 bases left in between. The CDR3 DNA sequence: TGTGCCAGCAGCGTAGGTGAAGGGTCGAGCTACGAGCAGTACTTC. Protein sequence: CASSVGEGSSYEQYF.

The chain recombines TRBV29-1 with TRBJ2-5, with 9 bases lining up with TRBD2. The V and J ends lost 7 bases and 2 bases, in that order; junction bases with no gene match: 11. Germline CDR1 is SQVTM and CDR2 is ANQGSEA. CDR3 length equals 15 residues. Here the CDR3 DNA reads TGCAGCGCACGAAACCGACTAGCGGAACAAGAGACCCAGTACTTC. Translated: CSARNRLAEQETQYF.

This clone was seen more than once but under ten times. J is TRBJ1-4 and V is TRBV25-1, with a weak D call TRBD1 (6 bases). CDR1 and CDR2 from the germline V gene are MGHDK and SYGVNS. This CDR3 contains 12 residues. Trimming cost V 2 bases and J 8 bases, with 6 bases left between them. DNA for the CDR3: TGTGCCAGCAGTGAAAGGGGGGAAAAACTGTTTTTT. Protein: CASSERGEKLFF.

The chain couples TRBV29-1 to TRBJ1-2; D is unresolved. This CDR3 is built from 14 residues. Germline assignment: CDR1 SQVTM and CDR2 ANQGSEA. V lost 3 bases and J 8 bases, leaving 19 bases between the germline ends. Written as DNA, the CDR3 is TGCAGCGTTGATACAGTTATTCCGGTGGGCGGCTACACCTTC. This encodes CSVDTVIPVGGYTF.

The chain links TRBV7-2 to TRBJ1-2; the D gene is possibly TRBD1 (5 bases). V lost 1 base, J lost 6 bases, and 12 bases lay in between. CDR3 length: 14 residues. Germline lookup yields CDR1 SGHTA and CDR2 FQGNSA. The CDR3 bases are TGTGCCAGCAGCTTAGTAGGGGACGGGAATGGCTACACCTTC. This codes for CASSLVGDGNGYTF.

This clone was detected only a few times. The rearrangement joins TRBV6-6 to TRBJ2-4; TRBD1 matches at 7 bases. V trimming: 4 bases; J trimming: 1 base; junction bases outside the gene matches: 4. CDR3 length: 15 amino acids. Germline loops: CDR1 MNHNY, CDR2 SVGAGI (reference sequence). The CDR3 loop reads CASSSGTVAKNIQYF. The DNA of the CDR3 is TGTGCCAGCAGTTCGGGGACAGTTGCCAAAAACATTCAGTACTTC.